The entry that follows covers one TCR beta chain sequence. The method was immunoSEQ multiplex PCR; TCRdb's version includes in-frame clones alone and lacks a portion of them. The sample yields some 250,000 clones, around 87% seen once. The sample comes from a study of blood T cell repertoires in COVID-19. CDR3 size: 16 residues. V shed 3 bases and J shed 1 base, with 13 bases lying between them. Germline values: CDR1 ENHRY, CDR2 SYGVKD. Sequences were obtained from peripheral blood. The V gene is TRBV10-3, the J gene TRBJ2-4, with D uncertain. This receptor was identified in a woman aged 25 to 39 who had recovered from COVID-19. The CDR3 is CAISDSSTRAKNIQYF. The DNA of the CDR3 is TGTGCCATCAGTGACTCTAGTACGCGGGCCAAAAACATTCAGTACTTC.